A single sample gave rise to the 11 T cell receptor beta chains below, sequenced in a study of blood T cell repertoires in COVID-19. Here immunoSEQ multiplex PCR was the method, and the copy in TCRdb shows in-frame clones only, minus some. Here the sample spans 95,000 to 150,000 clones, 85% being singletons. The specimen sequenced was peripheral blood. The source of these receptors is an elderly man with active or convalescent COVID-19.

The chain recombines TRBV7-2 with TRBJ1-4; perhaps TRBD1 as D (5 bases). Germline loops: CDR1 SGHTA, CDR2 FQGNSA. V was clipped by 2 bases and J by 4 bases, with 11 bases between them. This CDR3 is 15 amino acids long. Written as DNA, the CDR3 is TGTGCCAGCAGCTTAAGAGGGACTAATAATGAAAAACTGTTTTTT. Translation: CASSLRGTNNEKLFF. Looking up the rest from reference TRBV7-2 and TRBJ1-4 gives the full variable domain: GAGVSQSPSNKVTEKGKDVELRCDPISGHTALYWYRQSLGQGLEFLIYFQGNSAPDKSGLPSDRFSAERTGGSVSTLTIQRTQQEDSAVYLCASSLRGTNNEKLFFGSGTQLSVL.

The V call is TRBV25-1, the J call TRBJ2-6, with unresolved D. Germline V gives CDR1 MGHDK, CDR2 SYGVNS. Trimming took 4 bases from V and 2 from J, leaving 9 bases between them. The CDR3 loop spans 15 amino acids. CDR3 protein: CASSVISAGANVLTF. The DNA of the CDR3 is TGTGCCAGCAGTGTAATATCCGCTGGGGCCAACGTCCTGACTTTC.

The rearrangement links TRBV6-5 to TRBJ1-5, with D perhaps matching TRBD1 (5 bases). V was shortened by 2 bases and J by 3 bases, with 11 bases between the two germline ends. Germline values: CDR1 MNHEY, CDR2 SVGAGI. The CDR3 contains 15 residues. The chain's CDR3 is CASSYAGGSNQPQHF. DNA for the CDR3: TGTGCCAGCAGTTACGCGGGGGGTTCCAATCAGCCCCAGCATTTT.

CDR3 coding DNA: TGCGCCAGCAGCTTGGATGGCCCGAATACAGGGTGGGCTGAAGCTTTCTTT. Encoded protein: CASSLDGPNTGWAEAFF. This rearrangement joins TRBV5-1 to TRBJ1-1, with D possibly matching TRBD1 (6 bases). V lost 0 bases and J 6 bases, leaving 21 bases between the germline ends. CDR3 length: 17 residues. Per germline, CDR1 SGHRS and CDR2 YFSETQ.

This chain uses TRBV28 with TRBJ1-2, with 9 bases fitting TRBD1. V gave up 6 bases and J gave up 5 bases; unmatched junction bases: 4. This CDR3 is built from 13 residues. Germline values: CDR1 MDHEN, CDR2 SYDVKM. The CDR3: CASSPGTGYGYTF. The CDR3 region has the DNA TGTGCCAGCAGCCCCGGGACAGGGTATGGCTACACCTTC.

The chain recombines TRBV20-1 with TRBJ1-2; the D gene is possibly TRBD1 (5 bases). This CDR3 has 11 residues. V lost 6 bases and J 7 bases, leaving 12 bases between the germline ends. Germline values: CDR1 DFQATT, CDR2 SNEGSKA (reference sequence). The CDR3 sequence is CSAQPGFGYTF. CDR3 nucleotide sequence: TGCAGTGCCCAACCAGGGTTTGGCTACACCTTC.

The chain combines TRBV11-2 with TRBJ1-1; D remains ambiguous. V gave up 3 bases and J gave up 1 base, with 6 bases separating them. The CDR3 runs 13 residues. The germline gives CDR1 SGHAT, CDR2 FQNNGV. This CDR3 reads CASSFRRNTEAFF. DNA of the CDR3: TGTGCCAGCAGCTTCCGGAGGAACACTGAAGCTTTCTTT.

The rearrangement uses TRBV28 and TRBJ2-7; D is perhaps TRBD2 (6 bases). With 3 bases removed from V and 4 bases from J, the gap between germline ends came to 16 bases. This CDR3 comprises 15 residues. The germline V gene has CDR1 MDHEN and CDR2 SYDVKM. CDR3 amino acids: CASSFPPGGKYEQYF. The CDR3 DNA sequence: TGTGCCAGCAGTTTCCCCCCTGGCGGGAAATACGAGCAGTACTTC.

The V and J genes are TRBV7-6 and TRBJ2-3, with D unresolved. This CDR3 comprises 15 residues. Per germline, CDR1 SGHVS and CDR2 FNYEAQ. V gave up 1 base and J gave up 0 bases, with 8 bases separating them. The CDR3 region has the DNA TGTGCCAGCAGCTTAGTGGTTACTAGCACAGATACGCAGTATTTT. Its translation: CASSLVVTSTDTQYF.

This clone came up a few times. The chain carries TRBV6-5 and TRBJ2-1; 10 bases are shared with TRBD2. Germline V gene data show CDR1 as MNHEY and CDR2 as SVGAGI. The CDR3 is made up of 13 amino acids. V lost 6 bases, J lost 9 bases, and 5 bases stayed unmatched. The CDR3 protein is CASSGTSVTEQFF. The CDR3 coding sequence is TGTGCCAGCAGCGGGACTAGCGTCACTGAGCAGTTCTTC.

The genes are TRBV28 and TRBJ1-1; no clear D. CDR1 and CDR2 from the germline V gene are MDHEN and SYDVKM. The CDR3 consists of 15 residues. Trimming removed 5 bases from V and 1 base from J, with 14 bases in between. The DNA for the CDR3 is TGTGCCAGCAGTCCCCGAGGGCTGGCGAACACTGAAGCTTTCTTT. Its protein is CASSPRGLANTEAFF.